This T cell receptor (beta chain) appears in the sequencing data of a study of blood T cell repertoires in COVID-19. Germline lookup yields CDR1 LGHDT and CDR2 YNNKEL (reference sequence). This CDR3 spans 15 amino acids. Trimming removed 1 base at V and 9 bases at J, with 18 bases between. Generated by immunoSEQ multiplex PCR, the TCRdb table keeps only in-frame clones and is missing some. The sample yields roughly 90,000 clones, roughly four fifths seen once. This clonotype was obtained from a woman aged 70 to 79 with acute or convalescent COVID-19. Material for sequencing was peripheral blood. This chain links TRBV3-1 (or the pseudogene TRBV3-2) with TRBJ1-1; maybe TRBD1 (5 bases). The CDR3 nucleotides are TGTGCCAGCAGCCAAGGGAGGGGATTGCTAGAAAAAGCTTTCTTT. Protein product: CASSQGRGLLEKAFF.